The clone carrying this T cell receptor (beta chain) was seen ten or more times. Its antigen is not known. The CDR3 sequence is 15 residues long. Germline V lookup: CDR1 MDHEN, CDR2 SYDVKM. V trimming: 3 bases; J trimming: 6 bases; junction bases outside the gene matches: 6. The data are from a study of Graves' ophthalmopathy and Graves' hyperthyroidism. As the template, RNA transcripts were used to amplify TCR beta CDR3 regions. Scientists carried out first-round RT-PCR using HTBI primers and then a second-round multiplex PCR. TCRdb reprocessed the multiplex PCR reads with MiXCR, giving one entry per CDR3 protein. The table shows about 400,000 distinct CDR3 sequences, with 15% to 20% occurring only once. In donors with ophthalmopathy, activity was moderate-to-severe, with CAS ≥3, NOSPECS ≥4 and duration under 3 months. Other autoimmune diseases, uncontrolled infections, pregnancy or lactation ruled patients out of participation. Establishment of the diagnosis relied upon clinical symptoms, serum thyroxine, TRAb, thyroid ultrasound and orbital computed tomography.

Regarding the study as a whole: Blood also contained most of the expanded thyroid clonotypes above 0.001 frequency.

The TCR sequence derives from a woman aged 18-29 years with Graves' ophthalmopathy. The chain uses TRBV28 and TRBJ2-2, with 8 bases fitting TRBD1. Sequencing used peripheral blood. CDR3 protein: CASSLGRGRSGELFF. Here the CDR3 DNA reads TGTGCCAGCAGTTTGGGCAGGGGGCGGTCCGGGGAGCTGTTTTTT.